This T cell receptor (beta chain) was identified during a study of OX40 agonist ivuxolimab in advanced cancers. Blood draws occurred at baseline, cycle 4 day 1, and cycle 7 day 1. Sequencing used immunoSEQ multiplex PCR; TCRdb keeps in-frame clones, though not all of them. In the table there are around 76,000 clones, 75% to 85% of which are singletons. Study-wide results and caveats: Relatively little clonal expansion, among the lowest observed, appeared in partial responders at 0.1-3.0 mg/kg.

This clone qualifies as medium-sized. Its antigen is not known. Germline CDR1 is KGHSH and CDR2 is LQKENI. Trimming pared 4 bases from V and 0 bases from J, leaving 6 bases between. The CDR3 is 13 amino acids. Specimen: CD4+ or CD8+ T cells sorted from blood, collected in a trial of the OX40 agonist ivuxolimab. This clonotype was obtained from an adult with an advanced solid tumor such as melanoma, head and neck, liver or kidney cancer. This chain links TRBV18 with TRBJ1-1; D gene unclear. The CDR3 loop is CASSRSMNTEAFF. The CDR3, as DNA: TGTGCCAGCTCACGGTCCATGAACACTGAAGCTTTCTTT.